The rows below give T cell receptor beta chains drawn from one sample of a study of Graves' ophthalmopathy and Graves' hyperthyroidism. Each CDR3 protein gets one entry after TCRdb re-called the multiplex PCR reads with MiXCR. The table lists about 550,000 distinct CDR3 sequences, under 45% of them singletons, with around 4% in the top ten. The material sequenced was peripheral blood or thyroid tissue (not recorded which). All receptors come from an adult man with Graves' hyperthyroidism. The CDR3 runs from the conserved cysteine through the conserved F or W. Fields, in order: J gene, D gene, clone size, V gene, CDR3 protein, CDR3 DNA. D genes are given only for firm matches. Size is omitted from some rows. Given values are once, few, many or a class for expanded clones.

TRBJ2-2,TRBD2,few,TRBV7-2,CASSLTSGMGSGELFF,TGTGCCAGCAGTTTGACTAGCGGTATGGGGTCCGGGGAGCTGTTTTTT
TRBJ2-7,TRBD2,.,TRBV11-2,CASTLLATSGVGSPYEQYF,TGTGCCAGCACCCTACTAGCGACTAGCGGGGTAGGTTCCCCCTACGAGCAGTACTTC
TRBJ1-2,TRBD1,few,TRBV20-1,CSARDQDRGFGYTF,TGCAGTGCTAGAGACCAGGACAGGGGTTTCGGCTACACCTTC
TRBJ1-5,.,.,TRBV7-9,CASSFLSRGLSNQPQHF,TGTGCCAGCAGTTTTTTGAGTCGGGGGCTAAGCAATCAGCCCCAGCATTTT
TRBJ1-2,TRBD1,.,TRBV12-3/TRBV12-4,CASSLRIGGARGYTF,TGTGCCAGCAGTTTAAGGATAGGGGGCGCTCGAGGCTACACCTTC
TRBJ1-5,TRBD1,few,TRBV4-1,CASSRVADRQGGQPQHF,TGCGCCAGCAGCCGCGTAGCAGACCGACAGGGAGGTCAGCCCCAGCATTTT
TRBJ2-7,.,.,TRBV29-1,CSVEGPREGEQYF,TGCAGCGTTGAGGGACCTCGGGAAGGGGAGCAGTACTTC
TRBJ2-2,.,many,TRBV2,CASKTRANTGELFF,TGTGCCAGCAAGACCAGGGCAAACACCGGGGAGCTGTTTTTT
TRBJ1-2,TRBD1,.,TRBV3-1,CASRLTGGASYGYTF,TGTGCCAGCAGACTTACAGGGGGCGCAAGTTATGGCTACACCTTC
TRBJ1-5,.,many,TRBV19,CASSADGSNQPQHF,TGTGCCAGTTCTGCGGACGGTAGCAATCAGCCCCAGCATTTT
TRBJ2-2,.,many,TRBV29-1,CSVEFQGTNTGELFF,TGCAGCGTTGAGTTTCAGGGAACGAACACCGGGGAGCTGTTTTTT
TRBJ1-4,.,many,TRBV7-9,CASSQAAGSNEKLFF,TGTGCCAGCAGCCAAGCTGCAGGATCTAATGAAAAACTGTTTTTT
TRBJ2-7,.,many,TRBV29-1,CSVAPDSPYEQYF,TGCAGCGTTGCGCCGGACAGCCCCTACGAGCAGTACTTC
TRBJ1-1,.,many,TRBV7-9,CASSLEGPPQMNTEAFF,TGTGCCAGCAGCTTAGAGGGACCTCCTCAAATGAACACTGAAGCTTTCTTT
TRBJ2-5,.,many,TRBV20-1,CSAAQAGPYQETQYF,TGCAGTGCTGCCCAGGCGGGACCGTACCAAGAGACCCAGTACTTC
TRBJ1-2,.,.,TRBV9,CASSVGVIGYGYTF,TGTGCCAGCAGCGTGGGGGTGATCGGCTATGGCTACACCTTC
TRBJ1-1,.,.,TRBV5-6,CASSLKILTQGTEASF,TGTGCCAGCAGCCTAAAGATTCTAACCCAGGGCACTGAAGCTTCCTTT
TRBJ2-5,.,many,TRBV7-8,CASSLAILHQETQYF,TGTGCCAGCAGCTTAGCTATCCTACACCAAGAGACCCAGTACTTC
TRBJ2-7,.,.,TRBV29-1,CSVEGIGQYF,TGCAGCGTTGAGGGGATTGGGCAGTACTTC
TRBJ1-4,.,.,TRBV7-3,CASSDVAGGGEKLFF,TGTGCCAGCAGCGACGTAGCGGGAGGGGGTGAAAAACTGTTTTTT
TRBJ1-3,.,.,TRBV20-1,CSAARGNTIYF,TGCAGTGCAGCCCGGGGTAACACCATATATTTT
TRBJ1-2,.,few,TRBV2,CASRLTSRGTF,TGTGCCAGCAGATTGACAAGTCGCGGCACCTTC
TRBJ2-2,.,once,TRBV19,CASRKPQNTGELFF,TGTGCCAGTAGAAAACCGCAGAACACCGGGGAGCTGTTTTTT
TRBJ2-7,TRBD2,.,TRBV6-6,CASSGSSGGYEQYF,TGTGCCAGCAGTGGTTCTAGCGGGGGCTACGAGCAATACTTC
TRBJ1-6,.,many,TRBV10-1,CASSEGPSPLHF,TGCGCCAGCAGTGAGGGCCCATCACCCCTCCACTTT
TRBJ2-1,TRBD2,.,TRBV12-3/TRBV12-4,CASSLSGALNEQFF,TGTGCCAGCAGTTTAAGCGGGGCCCTCAATGAGCAGTTCTTC
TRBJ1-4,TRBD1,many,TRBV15,CATSRRFGTGLGEKLFF,TGTGCCACCAGCAGACGTTTCGGGACAGGGCTAGGAGAAAAACTGTTTTTT
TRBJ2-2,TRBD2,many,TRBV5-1,CASSPSGTNTGELFF,TGCGCCAGCAGCCCTAGCGGGACGAACACCGGGGAGCTGTTTTTT
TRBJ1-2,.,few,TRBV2,CASSVEENYGYTF,TGTGCCAGCAGTGTGGAGGAGAACTATGGCTACACCTTC
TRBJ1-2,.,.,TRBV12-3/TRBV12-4,CASRGADGYTF,TGTGCCAGCCGGGGGGCCGACGGCTACACCTTC
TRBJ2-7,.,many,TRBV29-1,CSVEQGSGSYEQYF,TGCAGCGTTGAACAGGGGTCCGGCTCCTACGAGCAGTACTTC
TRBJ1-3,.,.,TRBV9,CASSVGGAGSGNTIYF,TGTGCCAGCAGCGTAGGGGGGGCCGGGTCTGGAAACACCATATATTTT
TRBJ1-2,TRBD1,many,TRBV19,CASRPTGEAYGYTF,TGTGCCAGTAGACCGACAGGGGAGGCCTATGGCTACACCTTC
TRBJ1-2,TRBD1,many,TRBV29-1,CSVGGQGDWYGYTF,TGCAGCGTTGGGGGACAGGGGGATTGGTATGGCTACACCTTC
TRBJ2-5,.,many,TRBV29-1,CSVEDRGSRETQYF,TGCAGCGTTGAAGATCGAGGGTCTCGAGAGACCCAGTACTTC
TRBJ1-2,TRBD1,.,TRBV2,CASSEQGQVSGNTF,TGTGCCAGCAGTGAACAGGGACAGGTCTCTGGAAACACCTTC
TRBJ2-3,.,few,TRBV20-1,CSAREGRDTQYF,TGCAGTGCTAGAGAAGGCAGAGATACGCAGTATTTT
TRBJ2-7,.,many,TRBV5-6,CASSLALSGIFYEQYF,TGTGCCAGCAGCTTGGCTTTATCGGGAATCTTCTACGAGCAGTACTTC
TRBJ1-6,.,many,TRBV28,CASSSGYSPLHF,TGTGCCAGCAGTTCAGGGTACTCACCCCTCCACTTT
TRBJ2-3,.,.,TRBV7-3,CASSLSATTSTDTQYF,TGTGCCAGCAGCTTATCAGCGACCACTAGCACAGATACGCAGTATTTT
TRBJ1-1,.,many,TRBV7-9,CASSPEEAFF,TGTGCCAGCAGCCCCGAGGAAGCTTTCTTT
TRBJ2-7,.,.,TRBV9,CASSKAGTYEQYF,TGTGCCAGCAGCAAAGCCGGGACCTACGAGCAGTACTTC
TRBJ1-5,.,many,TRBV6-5,CASSIRGEQPQHF,TGTGCCAGCAGCATCAGGGGAGAACAGCCCCAGCATTTT
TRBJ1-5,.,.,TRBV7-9,CASSPASGGAGETQHF,TGTGCCAGCAGCCCGGCCAGCGGGGGGGCCGGTGAGACCCAGCATTTT
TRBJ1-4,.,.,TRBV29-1,CSVDAEVTNEKLFF,TGCAGCGTTGATGCGGAAGTAACTAATGAAAAGCTGTTTTTT
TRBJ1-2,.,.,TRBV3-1,CASSQREGIRGYTF,TGTGCCAGCAGCCAGAGAGAAGGAATACGGGGCTACACCTTC
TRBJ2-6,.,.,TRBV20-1,CSASEGGANVLTF,TGCAGTGCTAGCGAAGGTGGGGCCAACGTCCTGACTTTC
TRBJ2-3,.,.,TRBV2,CAFRPTEKRDTQYF,TGTGCCTTCAGGCCTACCGAAAAAAGAGATACGCAGTATTTT
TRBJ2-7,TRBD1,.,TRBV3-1,CASKRGQGVYEQYF,TGTGCCAGCAAGCGGGGACAGGGAGTCTACGAGCAGTACTTC
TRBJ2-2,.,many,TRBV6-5,CASSFLTGELFF,TGTGCCAGCAGTTTTCTGACCGGGGAGCTGTTTTTT
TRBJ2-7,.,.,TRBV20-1,CSASLGAYEQYF,TGCAGTGCCAGTCTAGGAGCCTACGAGCAGTACTTC